This entry lists 20 T cell receptor beta chains sequenced from one sample in a study of shared T cell receptors in the human thymus. Assay used: immunoSEQ multiplex PCR; TCRdb lists only in-frame clones, some missing. Among about 500,000 clones listed, 70% to 80% were seen once. The sample was also linked to a second study, of human thymus T cells.

The sample consisted of thymocytes. Receptor source: a boy under two years old with a congenital heart defect.

J is TRBJ2-1 and V is TRBV11-2, with D possibly TRBD2 on 5 matching bases. Germline V CDR1 and CDR2: SGHAT, FQNNGV. Trimming took 7 bases from V and 7 from J, leaving 23 bases between them. This CDR3 has 16 amino acids. The CDR3 nucleotides are TGTGCCAGCACCCGAAGACCGGACTTCCGCCGGAATGAGCAGTTCTTC. This gives the protein CASTRRPDFRRNEQFF.

The DNA for the CDR3 is TGTGCCAGCAGCCCCGAGGGGGTATACGAGCAGTACTTC. As protein: CASSPEGVYEQYF. This chain connects TRBV7-8 to TRBJ2-7; TRBD1 is a possible D gene (6 bases). Trimming removed 5 bases from V and 4 bases from J, with 12 bases in between. Germline V CDR1 and CDR2: SGHVS, FQNEAQ. The CDR3 has 13 amino acids.

This sequence joins TRBV7-2 and TRBJ2-7; D possibly corresponds to TRBD1 (6 bases). The CDR3 covers 15 residues. V was clipped by 5 bases and J by 0 bases, with 14 bases between them. CDR1 is SGHTA and CDR2 is FQGNSA in the germline V gene. The CDR3 sequence: CASSLLGAGSYEQYF. The CDR3 DNA reads TGTGCCAGCAGCCTCCTGGGGGCAGGCTCCTACGAGCAGTACTTC.

The chain employs TRBV6-4 and TRBJ2-5; possible D gene TRBD2, 6 bases. CDR3 length: 13 residues. Trimming stripped 2 bases from V and 7 bases from J, with 11 bases between. Germline CDR1 is MRHNA and CDR2 is SNTAGT. The CDR3 region is CASSDIAEGTQYF. Written as DNA, the CDR3 is TGTGCCAGCAGTGACATCGCGGAGGGGACCCAGTACTTC.

The chain uses TRBV28 and TRBJ1-5; the match to TRBD1 covers 11 bases. CDR1 and CDR2 from the germline V gene are MDHEN and SYDVKM. This CDR3 has 21 residues. The trim removed 6 bases at V and 0 bases at J, leaving 19 bases unmatched. CDR3 region: CASRPTVGPGQGGYSNQPQHF. CDR3 sequence (DNA): TGTGCCAGCAGGCCTACCGTGGGGCCGGGACAGGGGGGTTATAGCAATCAGCCCCAGCATTTT. The variable domain in full, with the rest retrieved from reference TRBV28 and TRBJ1-5, is DVKVTQSSRYLVKRTGEKVFLECVQDMDHENMFWYRQDPGLGLRLIYFSYDVKMKEKGDIPEGYSVSREKKERFSLILESASTNQTSMYLCASRPTVGPGQGGYSNQPQHFGDGTRLSIL.

The chain carries TRBV19 and TRBJ1-4, with 7 bases identical to TRBD1. Unmatched junction bases numbered 3, after V lost 2 bases and J lost 9 bases. CDR1 LNHDA and CDR2 SQIVND come from the germline V gene (reference sequence). The length of the CDR3 is 13 residues. The CDR3 region is CASSIRQGQKLFF. CDR3 coding DNA: TGTGCCAGTAGTATAAGACAGGGCCAAAAACTGTTTTTT. Full variable domain (rest looked up from reference TRBV19 and TRBJ1-4): DGGITQSPKYLFRKEGQNVTLSCEQNLNHDAMYWYRQDPGQGLRLIYYSQIVNDFQKGDIAEGYSVSREKKESFPLTVTSAQKNPTAFYLCASSIRQGQKLFFGSGTQLSVL.

This clone turned up a few times. The V gene is TRBV27, the J gene TRBJ1-2, with D tentatively TRBD1 (6 bases). Germline V gives CDR1 MNHEY, CDR2 SMNVEV (reference sequence). This CDR3 comprises 14 residues. V lost 5 bases and J 3 bases, leaving 13 bases between the germline ends. DNA for the CDR3: TGTGCCAGCAGTAGGGGACATTGGGACTATGGCTACACCTTC. Amino acids: CASSRGHWDYGYTF.

V is TRBV25-1 and J is TRBJ1-2; 7 nucleotides match TRBD1. The CDR3 extends over 14 amino acids. In germline, CDR1 is MGHDK, CDR2 SYGVNS. J was trimmed by 1 base and V by 3 bases; bases with no gene match: 2. The CDR3 protein is CASSEGQINYGYTF. CDR3 sequence (DNA): TGTGCCAGCAGTGAGGGACAGATTAACTATGGCTACACCTTC.

This chain connects TRBV5-6 to TRBJ2-1, with a weak D call TRBD1 (6 bases). Germline-derived CDR1 and CDR2 are SGHDT and YYEEEE. With 1 base removed from V and 7 bases from J, the gap between germline ends came to 18 bases. CDR3 length: 16 residues. CDR3 protein: CASSLSTQWDTNEQFF. Here the CDR3 DNA reads TGTGCCAGCAGCTTGTCTACGCAATGGGACACAAATGAGCAGTTCTTC.

The rearrangement uses TRBV7-9 and TRBJ1-1; possibly TRBD1 for D (6 bases). This CDR3 has 14 residues. CDR1 is SEHNR and CDR2 is FQNEAQ in the germline V gene (reference sequence). V lost 3 bases and J lost 0, with 8 bases in between. CDR3 residues: CASSLGALNTEAFF. The DNA for the CDR3 is TGTGCCAGCAGCTTGGGGGCCTTGAACACTGAAGCTTTCTTT.

The sample holds one count of this clone. The J gene is TRBJ2-1, the V gene TRBV4-3; 14 positions match TRBD2. V was clipped by 0 bases and J by 8 bases; unmatched bases: 6. This CDR3 comprises 17 residues. Germline V CDR1 and CDR2: LGHNA, YSLEER. The CDR3 region has the DNA TGCGCCAGCAGCCAAGAATGGGGGACTAGCGGGAGATATGAGCAGTTCTTC. This sequence encodes CASSQEWGTSGRYEQFF.

The V gene is TRBV7-9, the J gene TRBJ2-1, with 13 positions matching TRBD2. The CDR3 runs 15 residues. Germline loops: CDR1 SEHNR, CDR2 FQNEAQ (reference sequence). V dropped 4 bases and J dropped 10; count of bases not matched to a gene: 7. Written as DNA, the CDR3 is TGTGCCAGCAGCTCGACTAGCGGGGGGCAGAGAGAGCAGTTCTTC. Its protein is CASSSTSGGQREQFF. The entire variable domain, with the rest obtained from reference TRBV7-9 and TRBJ2-1, is as follows: DTGVSQNPRHKITKRGQNVTFRCDPISEHNRLYWYRQTLGQGPEFLTYFQNEAQLEKSRLLSDRFSAERPKGSFSTLEIQRTEQGDSAMYLCASSSTSGGQREQFFGPGTRLTVL.

The chain couples TRBV4-1 to TRBJ2-4; D unclear. The CDR3 contains 17 residues. Trimming removed 3 bases from V and 1 base from J, with 16 bases in between. The germline V gene encodes CDR1 MGHRA and CDR2 YSYEKL. CDR3 bases: TGCGCCAGCAGCCACATCAAACCGGAGCCGGCCAAAAACATTCAGTACTTC. The encoded protein is CASSHIKPEPAKNIQYF.

The chain couples TRBV30 to TRBJ1-1; 10 nucleotides agree with TRBD1. This CDR3 has 15 residues. Germline V lookup: CDR1 GTSNPN, CDR2 SVGIG (reference sequence). With 8 bases clipped from V and 0 bases from J, the junction kept 9 bases outside the gene matches. For the CDR3, the DNA is TGTGCCCGGCACCGGGACAGGGGCTTGAACACTGAAGCTTTCTTT. Encoded protein: CARHRDRGLNTEAFF.

This sequence joins TRBV4-2 and TRBJ2-2; the D gene is possibly TRBD2 (5 bases). The CDR3 extends over 20 amino acids. Germline lookup yields CDR1 LGHNA and CDR2 YNFKEQ. V was shortened by 4 bases and J by 3 bases, with 27 bases between the two germline ends. CDR3 bases: TGTGCCAGCAGCCCACAGATTCTTAAGACGGGGAATGGGTACACCGGGGAGCTGTTTTTT. It encodes CASSPQILKTGNGYTGELFF.

V usage is TRBV21-1 and J usage is TRBJ2-7; TRBD1, the table's D call, lacks a check against the DNA. TRBV21-1 corresponds to a pseudogene. CDR3 size: 18 residues. The CDR3 is CASIPSGQGAKEWYEQYF. In DNA form, the CDR3 reads TGTGCCAGCATCCCCTCGGGACAGGGGGCGAAGGAGTGGTACGAGCAGTACTTC.

The V and J genes are TRBV14 and TRBJ2-7; tentative D call: TRBD1 (5 bases). This CDR3 comprises 12 residues. Germline V gives CDR1 SGHDN, CDR2 FVKESK. V lost 3 bases and J lost 4, with 7 bases in between. CDR3 region: CASSHQGYEQYF. The CDR3 DNA reads as TGTGCCAGCAGCCACCAGGGTTACGAGCAGTACTTC. The full variable domain, rest sourced from reference TRBV14 and TRBJ2-7, is EAGVTQFPSHSVIEKGQTVTLRCDPISGHDNLYWYRRVMGKEIKFLLHFVKESKQDESGMPNNRFLAERTGGTYSTLKVQPAELEDSGVYFCASSHQGYEQYFGPGTRLTVT.

This rearrangement joins TRBV7-9 to TRBJ2-3; the match to TRBD1 covers 9 bases. V dropped 0 bases and J dropped 0; count of bases not matched to a gene: 1. CDR3 length: 16 amino acids. Germline lookup yields CDR1 SEHNR and CDR2 FQNEAQ (reference sequence). The CDR3 DNA reads as TGTGCCAGCAGCTTAGCGGGGACAGGGAGCACAGATACGCAGTATTTT. This codes for CASSLAGTGSTDTQYF. The whole variable domain, remainder taken from reference TRBV7-9 and TRBJ2-3, is DTGVSQNPRHKITKRGQNVTFRCDPISEHNRLYWYRQTLGQGPEFLTYFQNEAQLEKSRLLSDRFSAERPKGSFSTLEIQRTEQGDSAMYLCASSLAGTGSTDTQYFGPGTRLTVL.

This chain connects TRBV7-9 to TRBJ2-1, with TRBD2 matching 13 bases. The CDR3 has 19 residues. The V gene's germline CDR1 is SEHNR and CDR2 FQNEAQ (reference sequence). The junction had 7 bases not matched to a gene; V was cut back by 2 bases and J by 0 bases. CDR3 sequence reads: CASSLRGTSGTSSYNEQFF. The CDR3 DNA follows: TGTGCCAGCAGCTTAAGAGGGACTAGCGGGACCAGCTCCTACAATGAGCAGTTCTTC.

The chain uses TRBV4-3 and TRBJ2-7; 10 nucleotides line up with TRBD2. CDR3 length: 17 amino acids. Germline CDR1 LGHNA, CDR2 YSLEER. V lost 0 bases and J lost 5; bases outside the gene matches: 10. The CDR3 region is CASSQDPLAGELNEQYF. The DNA of the CDR3 is TGCGCCAGCAGCCAAGATCCCCTAGCGGGAGAGCTGAACGAGCAGTACTTC.